The 2 T cell receptor beta chains below come from one sample, sequenced in a study of shared clonotypes between healthy human individuals. Sequencing used immunoSEQ multiplex PCR; TCRdb keeps in-frame clones, though not all of them. The sample consists of some 980,000 clones, 76% of them appearing once. The sample was memory CD4+ T cells sorted from blood. The subset denotes: CD45RA-negative fraction. The origin of the receptors is a man aged 18-30 years in good health.

In regard to this clone: This may be a read error, as it is one base from a much larger clone. V usage is TRBV7-9 and J usage is TRBJ1-2; 8 bases are shared with TRBD1. The CDR3 consists of 12 residues. Germline V gives CDR1 SEHNR, CDR2 FQNEAQ (reference sequence). Trimming removed 6 bases from V and 6 bases from J; junction bases left unmatched: 3. CDR3 DNA sequence: TGTGCCAGCAGTCCGACAGGGGATGGCTACACCTTC. It is translated as CASSPTGDGYTF. The full variable domain, with the rest looked up from reference TRBV7-9 and TRBJ1-2, is DTGVSQNPRHKITKRGQNVTFRCDPISEHNRLYWYRQTLGQGPEFLTYFQNEAQLEKSRLLSDRFSAERPKGSFSTLEIQRTEQGDSAMYLCASSPTGDGYTFGSGTRLTVV.

Comments on this clone: This specimen includes other DNA sequences encoding the same CDR3. The chain uses TRBV30 and TRBJ2-5; D unresolved. CDR1 and CDR2 (germline): GTSNPN, SVGIG (reference sequence). There are 11 residues in the CDR3. Trimming left V 3 bases short and J 5 bases short, with 7 bases between. DNA of the CDR3: TGTGCCTGGAGCTCCCTTGAGACCCAGTACTTC. It specifies CAWSSLETQYF.